The 17 T cell receptor beta chains listed next were all sequenced from one sample in a study of T cell changes during pregnancy in multiple sclerosis. TCRdb's table, derived via immunoSEQ multiplex PCR, lists solely in-frame clones and lacks some. The sample records about 38,000 clones, about 90% being singletons. The sample was CD4+ T cells from peripheral blood mononuclear cells, taken after pregnancy. All receptors come from a female donor in good health, enrolled as a control in a pregnancy study.

CDR3 in amino acids: CSVQGAGEQYF. The CDR3 DNA reads as TGCAGCGTCCAGGGGGCGGGCGAGCAGTACTTC. The chain employs TRBV29-1 and TRBJ2-7; TRBD1 matches 8 bases. Germline CDR1 SQVTM, CDR2 ANQGSEA. The V segment lost 6 bases and the J segment 6 bases; nucleotides outside the gene matches: 4. CDR3 length: 11 residues.

CDR3 amino acids: CASSHVRTGSAEAFF. CDR3 in DNA: TGCGCCAGCAGCCATGTCCGGACAGGGTCCGCTGAAGCTTTCTTT. V is TRBV4-3 and J is TRBJ1-1; 8 bases match TRBD1. This CDR3 has 15 amino acids. V shed 3 bases, J shed 6 bases, and the junction held 9 bases outside the gene matches. Germline V gives CDR1 LGHNA, CDR2 YSLEER.

The CDR3 DNA reads TGTGCCAGCTCACCGAGGCCAGGCCAGGACTACAGTCCCAATGAGCAGTTCTTC. Translation gives CASSPRPGQDYSPNEQFF. The J gene is TRBJ2-1, the V gene TRBV18; D might be TRBD2 (6 bases). The CDR3 runs to 18 residues. Trimming took off 3 bases at V and 6 bases at J, with 24 bases between the two ends. The germline CDR1 and CDR2 sequences are KGHSH and LQKENI.

V and J are TRBV6-1 and TRBJ1-5; D gene ambiguous. Germline loops: CDR1 MNHNS, CDR2 SASEGT. The CDR3 has 13 residues. With 4 bases removed from V and 4 bases from J, the gap between germline ends came to 8 bases. CDR3 coding DNA: TGTGCCAGCAGTGCACAGCTTAATCAGCCCCAGCATTTT. Translation: CASSAQLNQPQHF.

This chain joins TRBV20-1 and TRBJ2-3; D is undetermined. Germline loops: CDR1 DFQATT, CDR2 SNEGSKA (reference sequence). The CDR3 runs 10 residues. Between the trimmed V and J ends, which lost 6 bases and 2 bases, there was a span of 3 bases. CDR3 region: CSAATDTQYF. The CDR3 coding sequence is TGCAGTGCGGCCACAGATACGCAGTATTTT.

The chain employs TRBV19 and TRBJ1-1, with 8 positions matching TRBD1. CDR3 size: 14 residues. The V gene's germline CDR1 is LNHDA and CDR2 SQIVND (reference sequence). V was pared by 6 bases and J by 4 bases, with 7 bases of the junction left unmatched. The CDR3 sequence: CASRSQGGSTEAFF. The CDR3 DNA reads as TGTGCCAGTAGGTCACAGGGGGGAAGCACTGAAGCTTTCTTT.

The V call is TRBV19, the J call TRBJ1-5; 8 nucleotides agree with TRBD1. J gave up 4 bases and V 4 bases, and 3 bases lay outside the gene matches. The germline V gene encodes CDR1 LNHDA and CDR2 SQIVND (reference sequence). The CDR3 is 14 amino acids. The DNA of the CDR3 is TGTGCCAGTAGTACCTGGACAGGGAATCAGCCCCAGCATTTT. This translates into CASSTWTGNQPQHF.

The rearrangement uses TRBV4-3 and TRBJ2-1; D gene ambiguous. The CDR3 extends over 16 amino acids. V lost 1 base and J lost 6, with 16 bases in between. Germline V lookup: CDR1 LGHNA, CDR2 YSLEER. CDR3 DNA sequence: TGCGCCAGCAGCCAAGGGGCCTCAATCATCCCCAATGAGCAGTTCTTC. Protein: CASSQGASIIPNEQFF.

In the case of this clone: One end of the junction fails to match germline, which may point to a read error. V is TRBV30 and J is TRBJ2-1; possibly TRBD1 for D (5 bases). The CDR3 runs 13 residues. The germline V gene has CDR1 GTSNPN and CDR2 SVGIG (reference sequence). For the CDR3, the DNA is TGTGCCCGGAGCCAGGGCGGATACAATGAGCAGTTCTTC. Translation gives CARSQGGYNEQFF.

This chain links TRBV6-6 with TRBJ1-2, with D possibly TRBD1 on 6 matching bases. Germline V gives CDR1 MNHNY, CDR2 SVGAGI (reference sequence). V was clipped by 8 bases and J by 0 bases, with 13 bases between them. This CDR3 region has 14 residues. Here the CDR3 reads CASVTGQANYGYTF. CDR3 nucleotide sequence: TGTGCCAGCGTGACAGGTCAAGCTAACTATGGCTACACCTTC.

The count of this clone is one. This chain connects TRBV5-1 to TRBJ1-5, with D possibly TRBD1 on 6 matching bases. The germline CDR1 and CDR2 sequences are SGHRS and YFSETQ. The CDR3 spans 15 residues. The V gene lost 2 bases and the J gene lost 6 bases, with 15 bases spanning the gap. CDR3 sequence reads: CASSFSGQSGQPQHF. CDR3 nucleotide sequence: TGCGCCAGCAGCTTTTCAGGACAGTCGGGTCAGCCCCAGCATTTT.

This clone has a handful of counts. V usage is TRBV6-5 and J usage is TRBJ2-2; 8 bases fit TRBD2. The V and J ends lost 0 bases and 6 bases, in that order; junction bases with no gene match: 6. CDR1 is MNHEY and CDR2 is SVGAGI in the germline V gene. The CDR3 runs to 16 residues. The CDR3: CASSYSWTSLPGELFF. Here the CDR3 DNA reads TGTGCCAGCAGTTACTCCTGGACTAGCCTTCCCGGGGAGCTGTTTTTT.

This clone occurred once. The J gene is TRBJ2-5, the V gene TRBV7-9, with 7 positions matching TRBD2. Germline V gene data show CDR1 as SEHNR and CDR2 as FQNEAQ (reference sequence). The CDR3 loop spans 15 amino acids. The J segment lost 5 bases and the V segment lost 6 bases, leaving 12 bases of the junction unmatched. The CDR3 DNA is TGTGCCAGCAGATGGGAGGGTGGTTTTATGGAGACCCAGTACTTC. This encodes CASRWEGGFMETQYF.

The V and J genes are TRBV19 and TRBJ2-6; a possible D gene is TRBD1 (5 bases). V shed 7 bases and J shed 0 bases, with 16 bases lying between them. CDR3 length equals 17 residues. Per the germline V gene, CDR1 is LNHDA and CDR2 is SQIVND (reference sequence). Here the CDR3 DNA reads TGTGCCAGTAAGCGCACAGGCTTTAGCTCTGGGGCCAACGTCCTGACTTTC. This codes for CASKRTGFSSGANVLTF.

This clone was observed once. The chain is built from TRBV25-1 and TRBJ2-3; D gene uncertain. The CDR3 loop spans 12 amino acids. CDR1 and CDR2 (germline): MGHDK, SYGVNS. Trimming cost V 3 bases and J 2 bases, with 3 bases left between them. The CDR3 sequence: CASSDLTDTQYF. The CDR3 DNA sequence: TGTGCCAGCAGTGACCTCACAGATACGCAGTATTTT. Full variable domain (rest looked up from reference TRBV25-1 and TRBJ2-3): EADIYQTPRYLVIGTGKKITLECSQTMGHDKMYWYQQDPGMELHLIHYSYGVNSTEKGDLSSESTVSRIRTEHFPLTLESARPSHTSQYLCASSDLTDTQYFGPGTRLTVL.

Here the CDR3 DNA reads TGCAGCGTTGATACAGGGTTTCCCTACGAGCAGTACTTC. Protein product: CSVDTGFPYEQYF. The chain uses TRBV29-1 and TRBJ2-7; the D gene is possibly TRBD1 (6 bases). In germline, CDR1 is SQVTM, CDR2 ANQGSEA. Trimming removed 3 bases at V and 2 bases at J, with 11 bases between. This CDR3 spans 13 amino acids.

The chain carries TRBV5-1 and TRBJ2-5, with D possibly TRBD2 on 6 matching bases. Trimming left V 2 bases short and J 5 bases short, with 10 bases between. Germline loops: CDR1 SGHRS, CDR2 YFSETQ. This CDR3 comprises 13 residues. The CDR3 sequence: CASSFGGVETQYF. As DNA, the CDR3 is TGCGCCAGCAGCTTCGGGGGAGTTGAGACCCAGTACTTC.